This TCR beta chain emerged from a study of cytotoxic CD8 clonotypes in ibrutinib-treated CLL. The overall study: Response samples were taken after a median about twelve months of treatment, range 6 to 36. Study-wide results and limits: Clonotypes that were public were uncommon, and they contracted or stayed stable on treatment.

The method was immunoSEQ multiplex PCR; TCRdb's version includes in-frame clones alone and lacks a portion of them. Of some 150,000 clones listed, 76% are singletons. Concerning this clone itself: Its antigen is still unknown.

This clonotype was obtained from a human donor with chronic lymphocytic leukemia. The sequencing used PBMCs, collected after 24 months of ibrutinib treatment.

The CDR3 DNA reads TGTGCCAGCAGTCTATCTAGCGGGAGGAAGGGCGAGCAGTACTTC. It specifies CASSLSSGRKGEQYF. The rearrangement uses TRBV6-5 and TRBJ2-7; TRBD2 matches 11 bases. The V segment lost 5 bases and the J segment 6 bases; nucleotides outside the gene matches: 9. This CDR3 is 15 amino acids long. CDR1 MNHEY and CDR2 SVGAGI come from the germline V gene.